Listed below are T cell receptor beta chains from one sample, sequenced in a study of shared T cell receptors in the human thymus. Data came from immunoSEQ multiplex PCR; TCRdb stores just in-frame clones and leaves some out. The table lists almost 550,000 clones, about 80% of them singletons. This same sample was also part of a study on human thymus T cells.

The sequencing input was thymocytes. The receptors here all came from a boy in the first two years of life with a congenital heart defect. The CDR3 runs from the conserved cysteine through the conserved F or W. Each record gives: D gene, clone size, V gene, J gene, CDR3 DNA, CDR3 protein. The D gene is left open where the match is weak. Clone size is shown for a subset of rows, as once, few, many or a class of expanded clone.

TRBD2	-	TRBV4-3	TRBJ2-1	TGCGCCAGCAGCCAAGATCGACTAGCGGGAGGCAATGAGCAGTTCTTC	CASSQDRLAGGNEQFF
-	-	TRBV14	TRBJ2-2	TGTGCCAGCAGCCAAGATATCCACGGGAGTCCTAACACCGGGGAGCTGTTTTTT	CASSQDIHGSPNTGELFF
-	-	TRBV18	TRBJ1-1	TGTGCCAGCTCACCATCAGGGCGGCCTCGGGGGGAAGCTTTCTTT	CASSPSGRPRGEAFF
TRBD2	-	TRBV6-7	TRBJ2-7	TGTGCCAGCAGCGCCCGACTAGCGGGGGTCTACGAGCAGTACTTC	CASSARLAGVYEQYF
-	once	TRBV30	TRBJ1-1	TGTGCCTGTTCAGGGGTGGGCACTGAAGCTTTCTTT	CACSGVGTEAFF
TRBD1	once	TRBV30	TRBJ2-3	TGTGCCTGGAGCAGGGACAGAAGGACAGATACGCAGTATTTT	CAWSRDRRTDTQYF
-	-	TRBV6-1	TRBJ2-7	TGTGCCAGCAGTGAATACAACAGGGCCTCCTCCTACGAGCAGTACTTC	CASSEYNRASSYEQYF
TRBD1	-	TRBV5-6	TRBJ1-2	TGTGCCAGCAGCCCCGGGACAGGGGCCAACTATGGCTACACCTTC	CASSPGTGANYGYTF
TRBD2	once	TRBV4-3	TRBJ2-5	TGCGCCAGCAGCCAAGCCCCAGCGGGAGGGAGAGAGACCCAGTACTTC	CASSQAPAGGRETQYF
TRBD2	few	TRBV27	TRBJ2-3	TGTGCCACTAGCGGGAGTAAAACAGATACGCAGTATTTT	CATSGSKTDTQYF
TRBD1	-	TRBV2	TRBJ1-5	TGTGCCAGCAGGGAAATAGAAATTGGACAGGGGAGACTTCAGCCCCAGCATTTT	CASREIEIGQGRLQPQHF
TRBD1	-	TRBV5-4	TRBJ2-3	TGTGCCAGCAGCTCACACAGGGGAAGGGCCACAGATACGCAGTATTTT	CASSSHRGRATDTQYF
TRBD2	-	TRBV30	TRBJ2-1	TGTGCCTGGAGCCGAGGTAGCGGGGTTTTGGAGCAGTTCTTC	CAWSRGSGVLEQFF
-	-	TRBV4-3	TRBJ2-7	TGCGCCAGCAGCCAAGTCCCGCGGGCCTCCTACGAGCAGTACTTC	CASSQVPRASYEQYF
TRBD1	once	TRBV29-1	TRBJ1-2	TGCAGCTCGACGTCAACAGGGGCCCTAGATGGCTACACCTTC	CSSTSTGALDGYTF
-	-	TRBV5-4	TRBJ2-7	TGTGCCAGCAGCGCAGGGGCACCAAGCTCCTACGAGCAGTACTTC	CASSAGAPSSYEQYF
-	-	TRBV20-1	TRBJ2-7	TGCAGTGCTAACGAGATACACGAGCAGTACTTC	CSANEIHEQYF